These 22 T cell receptor beta chains were sequenced from one sample in a study of graft-versus-host responses after intestinal transplantation (dated by TCRdb to the early 2020s). The receptor library was made with the immunoSEQ multiplex PCR assay. TCRdb carries this immuneACCESS record with in-frame sequences only. Its versions omit some clonotypes, under half of them owing to an unresolved V gene in the studies checked, with the rest unexplained. For this sample there are around 15,000 clones; approximately 62% appear just once. The ten biggest clones cover more than 10% of the sample. Intraepithelial and lamina propria lymphocytes were isolated from graft specimens using dithiothreitol, EDTA incubations and collagenase D digestion. Sample: ileum tissue, taken 524 days after transplant. The receptors come from a human patient who received an intestinal transplant, so some T cells may come from the graft donor.

The chain carries TRBV7-9 and TRBJ2-7; 10 bases fit TRBD2. There are 15 residues in the CDR3. Unmatched junction bases numbered 4, after V lost 3 bases and J lost 2 bases. From germline, CDR1 is SEHNR and CDR2 FQNEAQ (reference sequence). CDR3 coding DNA: TGTGCCAGCAGCTTTAGCGGGGGGTCTCCCTACGAGCAGTACTTC. Translated: CASSFSGGSPYEQYF.

The chain employs TRBV1 and TRBJ1-6. TRBV1 is a documented pseudogene. CDR3 size: 15 residues. Here the CDR3 DNA reads TGCACCAGCAGCGCCCACCGGGAAGCTAATTCACCCCTCCACTTT. Encoded protein: CTSSAHREANSPLHF.

The chain combines TRBV10-3 with TRBJ1-6; D not resolved. Trimming left V 7 bases short and J 7 bases short, with 11 bases between. CDR1 ENHRY and CDR2 SYGVKD come from the germline V gene. The CDR3 contains 13 residues. The CDR3 region is CAIKALLNSPLHF. The CDR3 nucleotides are TGTGCCATCAAAGCGCTACTGAATTCACCCCTCCACTTT.

V is TRBV5-1 and J is TRBJ1-6; TRBD1 matches 10 bases. CDR3 length: 14 amino acids. The germline V gene has CDR1 SGHRS and CDR2 YFSETQ. The V segment lost 1 base and the J segment 9 bases; nucleotides outside the gene matches: 1. CDR3 in amino acids: CASSLRQGASPLHF. The CDR3 nucleotides are TGCGCCAGCAGCTTGAGACAGGGGGCTTCACCCCTCCACTTT.

This clone was seen more than once but under ten times. The chain has TRBV5-4 and TRBJ2-1; tentatively, D is TRBD2 (6 bases). Germline V CDR1 and CDR2: SGHNT, YYREEE (reference sequence). V lost 0 bases and J 7 bases, leaving 11 bases between the germline ends. The CDR3 sequence is 14 residues long. As DNA, the CDR3 is TGTGCCAGCAGCTTGGCAGGCGGGGCAAATGAGCAGTTCTTC. Amino acid sequence: CASSLAGGANEQFF.

This chain links TRBV7-2 with TRBJ1-2; D gene unclear. Deletions cut 3 bases from V and 5 bases from J, with 7 bases between. Germline loops: CDR1 SGHTA, CDR2 FQGNSA. The CDR3 has 12 amino acids. The CDR3: CASSLDFYGYTF. In DNA, the CDR3 is TGTGCCAGCAGCTTGGACTTTTATGGCTACACCTTC.

This clone has more than one count but fewer than ten. The genes are TRBV5-4 and TRBJ1-1; TRBD1 might be the D (5 bases). The CDR3 contains 13 residues. CDR1 and CDR2 from the germline V gene are SGHNT and YYREEE (reference sequence). V was trimmed by 3 bases and J by 7 bases, leaving 13 bases between them. The CDR3 bases are TGTGCCAGCAGCTCTCGGGGGGGTGATGAAGCTTTCTTT. Its protein is CASSSRGGDEAFF.

The genes are TRBV7-2 and TRBJ2-4; tentative D call: TRBD1 (5 bases). V was trimmed by 2 bases and J by 0 bases, leaving 11 bases between them. Germline V gene lookup returns CDR1 SGHTA and CDR2 FQGNSA. CDR3 length equals 16 residues. The CDR3 DNA is TGTGCCAGCAGCTTAATGGTGGGGCTAGCCAAAAACATTCAGTACTTC. Its protein is CASSLMVGLAKNIQYF.

This clone was seen only a few times. Written as DNA, the CDR3 is TGTGCCAGCAGTCCGCGGAATAACTATGGCTACACCTTC. It codes for CASSPRNNYGYTF. The chain is built from TRBV6-5 and TRBJ1-2; the D is unclear. The length of the CDR3 is 13 residues. Trimming removed 5 bases at V and 1 base at J, with 8 bases between. Germline values: CDR1 MNHEY, CDR2 SVGAGI.

This chain links TRBV5-1 with TRBJ2-5; tentative D call: TRBD2 (6 bases). Matching the DNA end better, TRBJ2-7 makes the J call doubtful. The CDR3 totals 14 residues. Per the germline V gene, CDR1 is SGHRS and CDR2 is YFSETQ. CDR3 sequence reads: CASSLVPGRHEQYF. As DNA, the CDR3 is TGCGCCAGCAGCTTGGTTCCAGGGAGGCACGAGCAGTACTTC.

The chain has TRBV5-5 and TRBJ2-7; D perhaps matches TRBD2 (6 bases). The CDR3 extends over 14 amino acids. Per germline, CDR1 SGHKS and CDR2 YYEKEE (reference sequence). Trimming pared 1 base from V and 3 bases from J, leaving 11 bases between. CDR3 coding DNA: TGTGCCAGCAGCTTGCGGGGACTGGACTACGAGCAGTACTTC. This gives the protein CASSLRGLDYEQYF.

The chain is built from TRBV5-1 and TRBJ1-1; D unclear. Germline-derived CDR1 and CDR2 are SGHRS and YFSETQ. V lost 0 bases to trimming and J lost 1 base, with 7 bases between them. There are 14 residues in the CDR3. CDR3 sequence: CASSLGVSNTEAFF. For the CDR3, the DNA is TGCGCCAGCAGCTTGGGCGTATCGAACACTGAAGCTTTCTTT.

This clone was counted only a few times. J is TRBJ1-2 and V is TRBV6-4; weak D call: TRBD1 (5 bases). Trimming took off 0 bases at V and 9 bases at J, with 11 bases between the two ends. The CDR3 contains 13 residues. Per the germline V gene, CDR1 is MRHNA and CDR2 is SNTAGT. As DNA, the CDR3 is TGTGCCAGCAGTGACTCCGGTAGGACAAGCTACACCTTC. This gives the protein CASSDSGRTSYTF.

V gene TRBV2 combines with J gene TRBJ2-5; possibly TRBD1 for D (5 bases). The length of the CDR3 is 14 residues. V lost 5 bases to trimming and J lost 11 bases, with 21 bases between them. Germline values: CDR1 SNHLY, CDR2 FYNNEI. In nucleotides, the CDR3 is TGTGCCAGCAGTCAAGGATTGACAGTAAACCTACAGTACTTC. This codes for CASSQGLTVNLQYF.

The chain joins TRBV4-3 to TRBJ1-1; TRBD1 aligns across 7 bases. CDR1 LGHNA and CDR2 YSLEER come from the germline V gene. This CDR3 has 15 amino acids. The ends lost 3 bases at V and 0 bases at J; junction bases unmatched: 4. The DNA for the CDR3 is TGCGCCAGCAGCCAGGGCACAGGGGTGAACACTGAAGCTTTCTTT. It yields the protein CASSQGTGVNTEAFF.

The rearrangement joins TRBV30 to TRBJ2-2; 11 bases line up with TRBD1. This CDR3 is built from 15 residues. Trimming at V came to 2 bases and at J to 5 bases, leaving 4 bases not matched to a gene. Germline CDR1 reads GTSNPN; CDR2 reads SVGIG (reference sequence). The CDR3 bases are TGTGCCTGGAGTAAAGGGACAGGGGGTACCGGGGAGCTGTTTTTT. It encodes CAWSKGTGGTGELFF.

A single count supports this clone. The CDR3 DNA reads as TGTGCCAGTAGTAGGGACAGGACTCAGGAGCAGTACTTC. It specifies CASSRDRTQEQYF. This chain uses TRBV19 with TRBJ2-7; 8 bases are a match to TRBD1. Germline V lookup: CDR1 LNHDA, CDR2 SQIVND (reference sequence). The CDR3 totals 13 residues. V shed 4 bases, J shed 7 bases, and the junction held 6 bases outside the gene matches.

This clone was counted a few times. The chain has TRBV6-5 and TRBJ2-7, with TRBD2 identical over 13 bases. The CDR3 is made up of 13 amino acids. Germline CDR1 is MNHEY and CDR2 is SVGAGI. V was pared by 7 bases and J by 4 bases, with 1 base of the junction left unmatched. Here the CDR3 reads CASKGLAGYEQYF. CDR3 in DNA: TGTGCCAGCAAGGGACTAGCGGGGTACGAGCAGTACTTC.

This clone was seen a single time. The chain carries TRBV4-3 and TRBJ2-3, with TRBD2 matching 14 bases. Unmatched junction bases numbered 8, after V lost 3 bases and J lost 9 bases. The CDR3 is 16 amino acids. Germline V CDR1 and CDR2: LGHNA, YSLEER. The CDR3 DNA reads TGCGCCAGCAGCCACTCCGGACTAGCGGGGGGCCCAACGCAGTATTTT. As protein: CASSHSGLAGGPTQYF.

The chain is built from TRBV10-3 and TRBJ2-7; possible D gene TRBD1, 5 bases. Trimming shortened V by 1 base and J by 7 bases, and 11 bases separated the two germline ends. CDR1 ENHRY and CDR2 SYGVKD come from the germline V gene. The CDR3 length is 13 residues. The CDR3 reads CAISEYDSHEQYF. In DNA form, the CDR3 reads TGTGCCATCAGTGAGTACGACAGCCATGAGCAGTACTTC.

The CDR3 spells CASSLGLLNTGELFF. In DNA form, the CDR3 reads TGTGCCAGCAGCTTGGGACTATTGAACACCGGGGAGCTGTTTTTT. The chain joins TRBV11-2 to TRBJ2-2; 7 bases align to TRBD2. This CDR3 region has 15 residues. Germline loops: CDR1 SGHAT, CDR2 FQNNGV. V was clipped by 3 bases and J by 1 base; unmatched bases: 2.

The chain has TRBV20-1 and TRBJ1-2, with D possibly TRBD1 on 5 matching bases. In germline, CDR1 is DFQATT, CDR2 SNEGSKA (reference sequence). The V gene lost 6 bases and the J gene lost 6 bases, with 11 bases spanning the gap. CDR3 length: 11 amino acids. CDR3 amino acids: CSAGGRDGYTF. The CDR3 DNA follows: TGCAGTGCGGGGGGAAGGGATGGCTACACCTTC.